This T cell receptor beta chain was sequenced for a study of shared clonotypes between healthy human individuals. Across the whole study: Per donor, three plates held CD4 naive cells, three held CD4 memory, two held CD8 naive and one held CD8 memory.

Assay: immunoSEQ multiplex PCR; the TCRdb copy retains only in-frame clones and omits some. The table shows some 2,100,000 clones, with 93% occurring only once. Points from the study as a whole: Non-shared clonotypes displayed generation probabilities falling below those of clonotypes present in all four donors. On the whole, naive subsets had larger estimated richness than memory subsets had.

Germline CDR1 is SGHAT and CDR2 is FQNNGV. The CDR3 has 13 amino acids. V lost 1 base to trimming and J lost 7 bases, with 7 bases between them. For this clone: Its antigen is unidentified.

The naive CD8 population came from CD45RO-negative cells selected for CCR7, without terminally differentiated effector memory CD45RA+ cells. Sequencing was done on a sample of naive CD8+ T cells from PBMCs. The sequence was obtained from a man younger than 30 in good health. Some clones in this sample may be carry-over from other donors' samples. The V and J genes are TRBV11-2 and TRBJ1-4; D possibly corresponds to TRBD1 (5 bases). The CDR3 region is CASSLGRGEKLFF. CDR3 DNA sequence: TGTGCCAGCAGCTTAGGAAGGGGTGAAAAACTGTTTTTT.